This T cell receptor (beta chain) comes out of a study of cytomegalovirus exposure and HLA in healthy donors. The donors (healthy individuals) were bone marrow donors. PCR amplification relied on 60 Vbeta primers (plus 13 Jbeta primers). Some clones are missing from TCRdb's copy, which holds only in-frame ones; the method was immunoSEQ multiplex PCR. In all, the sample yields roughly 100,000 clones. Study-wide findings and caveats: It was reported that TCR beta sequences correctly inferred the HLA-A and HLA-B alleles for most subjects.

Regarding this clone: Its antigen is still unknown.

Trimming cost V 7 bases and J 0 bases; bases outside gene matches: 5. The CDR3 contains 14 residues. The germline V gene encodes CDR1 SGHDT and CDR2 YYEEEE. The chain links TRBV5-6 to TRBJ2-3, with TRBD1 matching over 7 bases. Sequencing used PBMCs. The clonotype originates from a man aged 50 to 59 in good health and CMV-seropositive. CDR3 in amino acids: CASSRDSSTDTQYF. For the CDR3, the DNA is TGTGCCAGCTCTCGGGACAGTAGCACAGATACGCAGTATTTT.